Listed below are T cell receptor beta chains from one sample, sequenced in a study of brain T cells in children with intractable seizures. Repertoires were generated with immunoSEQ multiplex PCR, while TCRdb's copy carries only in-frame clones and drops some. The table lists approximately 7,800 clones, about 73% of them singletons. The sample was resected brain tissue, taken at surgery. The origin of the receptors is a boy under two years old with tuberous sclerosis and intractable seizures. Each CDR3 is given with its conserved first and last residue. D genes are given only for firm matches. Only some rows state a clone size, as once, few, many or a class for expanded clones.

j_gene: TRBJ2-2
d_gene: .
abundance: .
v_gene: TRBV7-3
CDR3nt: TGTGCCAGCAGCTTAAGAGGGGCGAACTCCCTAGGCAAGAACACCGGGGAGCTGTTTTTT
CDR3aa: CASSLRGANSLGKNTGELFF

j_gene: TRBJ2-1
d_gene: .
abundance: .
v_gene: TRBV24-1
CDR3nt: TGTGCCACCAGTGATTTGCCGGCTCGGGACGGGGGTGAGCAGTTCTTC
CDR3aa: CATSDLPARDGGEQFF

j_gene: TRBJ2-1
d_gene: TRBD2
abundance: .
v_gene: TRBV5-1
CDR3nt: TGCGCCAGCAGCTTGACTAGCGGGAGGGAATACTACAATGAGCAGTTCTTC
CDR3aa: CASSLTSGREYYNEQFF

j_gene: TRBJ2-7
d_gene: .
abundance: few
v_gene: TRBV2
CDR3nt: TGTGCCAGCCGACAGACGGACCCCTACGAGCAGTACTTC
CDR3aa: CASRQTDPYEQYF

j_gene: TRBJ1-2
d_gene: .
abundance: medium-sized
v_gene: TRBV7-9
CDR3nt: TGTGCCAGCAGCTTAGACAGTAACTATGGCTACACCTTC
CDR3aa: CASSLDSNYGYTF

j_gene: TRBJ1-2
d_gene: .
abundance: .
v_gene: TRBV6-5
CDR3nt: TGTGCCTATCGGGATCTCTATGGCTACACCTTC
CDR3aa: CAYRDLYGYTF

j_gene: TRBJ2-7
d_gene: .
abundance: .
v_gene: TRBV7-9
CDR3nt: TGTGCCAGCAGCTTAGAGGTGACCTACGAGCAGTACTTC
CDR3aa: CASSLEVTYEQYF

j_gene: TRBJ2-6
d_gene: .
abundance: .
v_gene: TRBV13
CDR3nt: TGTGCCAGCAGCTTATGGGTCACTGGGGCCAACGTCCTGACTTTC
CDR3aa: CASSLWVTGANVLTF

j_gene: TRBJ2-7
d_gene: .
abundance: .
v_gene: TRBV5-1
CDR3nt: TGCGCCAGCAGCTTGGCCGGGACAAACTCCTACGAGCAGTACTTC
CDR3aa: CASSLAGTNSYEQYF

j_gene: TRBJ2-6
d_gene: .
abundance: .
v_gene: TRBV6-6
CDR3nt: TGTGCCAGCAGTTACTTGTCCAGCTCTGGGGCCAACGTCCTGACTTTC
CDR3aa: CASSYLSSSGANVLTF

j_gene: TRBJ2-5
d_gene: TRBD2
abundance: few
v_gene: TRBV29-1
CDR3nt: TGCAGCGTAGGTAGCGGGAGAGAGACCCAGTACTTC
CDR3aa: CSVGSGRETQYF

j_gene: TRBJ2-7
d_gene: .
abundance: .
v_gene: TRBV19
CDR3nt: TGTGCCAGTAGGGACGGGTTGCACGAGCAGTACTTC
CDR3aa: CASRDGLHEQYF

j_gene: TRBJ1-2
d_gene: .
abundance: .
v_gene: TRBV4-1
CDR3nt: TGCGCCAGCAGCGGAGACTGGACTGGGCAGGGGCTTCCCTATGGCTACACCTTC
CDR3aa: CASSGDWTGQGLPYGYTF

j_gene: TRBJ2-3
d_gene: .
abundance: .
v_gene: TRBV5-1
CDR3nt: TGCGCCAGCAGGGTCCAAACTAGCACAGATACGCAGTATTTT
CDR3aa: CASRVQTSTDTQYF

j_gene: TRBJ2-5
d_gene: .
abundance: .
v_gene: TRBV5-8
CDR3nt: TGTGCCAGCAGCTTGGCCGGGGGACCCCAAGAGACCCAGTACTTC
CDR3aa: CASSLAGGPQETQYF

j_gene: TRBJ2-3
d_gene: TRBD1
abundance: .
v_gene: TRBV11-3
CDR3nt: TGTGCCAGCAGCTCAAACAGGGGGCGCGGCACAGATACGCAGTATTTT
CDR3aa: CASSSNRGRGTDTQYF

j_gene: TRBJ2-7
d_gene: .
abundance: few
v_gene: TRBV7-9
CDR3nt: TGTGCCAGCAGCTTACAGACGGTCCACGAGCAGTACTTC
CDR3aa: CASSLQTVHEQYF

j_gene: TRBJ2-1
d_gene: .
abundance: .
v_gene: TRBV25-1
CDR3nt: TGTGCCAGCAGTGAAGCGGGGTACAATGAGCAGTTCTTC
CDR3aa: CASSEAGYNEQFF

j_gene: TRBJ1-3
d_gene: .
abundance: .
v_gene: TRBV7-9
CDR3nt: TGTGCCAGCACGTCAACCGGGGTCAGCTCTGGAAACACCATATATTTT
CDR3aa: CASTSTGVSSGNTIYF

j_gene: TRBJ2-3
d_gene: TRBD1
abundance: .
v_gene: TRBV6-2/TRBV6-3
CDR3nt: TGTGCCAGCAGTTACGACAGGGTCCGAACAGATACGCAGTATTTT
CDR3aa: CASSYDRVRTDTQYF

j_gene: TRBJ1-2
d_gene: .
abundance: .
v_gene: TRBV6-5
CDR3nt: TGTGCCAGCAGGTCAACAGGCCTCTATGGCTACACCTTC
CDR3aa: CASRSTGLYGYTF

j_gene: TRBJ2-2
d_gene: TRBD2
abundance: .
v_gene: TRBV6-5
CDR3nt: TGTGCCAGCGGCCTAGCGGGAGCTGTCGGGGAGCTGTTTTTT
CDR3aa: CASGLAGAVGELFF

j_gene: TRBJ1-1
d_gene: TRBD1
abundance: .
v_gene: TRBV29-1
CDR3nt: TGCAGCGGCAGACAGGGTAGTGGCACTGAAGCTTTCTTT
CDR3aa: CSGRQGSGTEAFF

j_gene: TRBJ2-1
d_gene: .
abundance: .
v_gene: TRBV19
CDR3nt: TGTGCCAGTAGTATTCGGGGCGGGTACAATGAGCAGTTCTTC
CDR3aa: CASSIRGGYNEQFF